These 17 T cell receptor beta chains originate from one sample sequenced in a study of T-cell reconstitution after alpha-beta-depleted transplantation in children. Unique molecular identifiers were incorporated into the prepared TCRbeta library. TCRdb recomputed calls from the PCR reads with MiXCR, one row per CDR3 protein. Of approximately 7,000 distinct CDR3 sequences listed, about 10% are singletons. The sequencing here drew on PBMCs, mostly from graft donor cells, taken 180 days after TCRalphabeta/CD19-depleted stem cell transplant. Receptors were obtained from a child younger than two who had a stem cell transplant for acute myeloid leukemia, so the T cells may come from the graft donor.

This clonotype was counted ten times or more. This chain uses TRBV24-1 with TRBJ1-2; 9 bases are shared with TRBD1. Germline V gives CDR1 KGHDR, CDR2 SFDVKD. V was clipped by 4 bases and J by 3 bases; unmatched bases: 8. CDR3 length equals 16 residues. CDR3 bases: TGTGCCACCAGTGAGGCGACAGGGGGGACGGACTATGGCTACACCTTC. Translating gives CATSEATGGTDYGYTF.

Points on this clonotype: Its ends do not fully match the called genes, so a read error is possible. V gene TRBV28 combines with J gene TRBJ1-4, with D possibly matching TRBD1 (6 bases). The CDR3 totals 15 residues. CDR1 and CDR2 from the germline V gene are MDHEN and SYDVKM. The CDR3 loop reads CASSPEDRSREKLFF. CDR3 sequence (DNA): TGTGCCAGCAGTCCGGAGGACAGATCGCGGGAAAAACTGTTTTTC.

The sample holds many counts of this clonotype. The gene calls are TRBV18 and TRBJ1-3; D is possibly TRBD1 (5 bases). Germline-derived CDR1 and CDR2 are KGHSH and LQKENI. The CDR3 runs 16 residues. Trimming stripped 3 bases from V and 3 bases from J, with 15 bases between. The CDR3 loop is CASSPPGRADGNTIYF. The CDR3 DNA is TGTGCCAGCTCACCCCCCGGCAGGGCAGATGGAAACACCATATATTTT.

At least ten counts were recorded for this clonotype. This chain uses TRBV10-3 with TRBJ2-3; D remains unclear. Looked up from germline, CDR1 is ENHRY and CDR2 is SYGVKD. The CDR3 consists of 13 residues. V was clipped by 3 bases and J by 1 base, with 5 bases between them. The CDR3 sequence is CAISDLRTDTQYF. CDR3 coding DNA: TGTGCCATCAGTGATTTACGCACAGATACGCAGTATTTT.

This chain links TRBV30 with TRBJ2-5, with D possibly matching TRBD2 (6 bases). The CDR3 is 14 residues long. Germline CDR1 is GTSNPN and CDR2 is SVGIG (reference sequence). The V end was cut by 0 bases, the J end by 5 bases, with 13 bases between. The CDR3 region is CAWSVLSGAETQYF. CDR3 in DNA: TGTGCCTGGAGTGTACTCTCGGGAGCGGAGACCCAGTACTTC.

By share of the sample, this clonotype is medium-sized (0.01 to 0.1%). This rearrangement joins TRBV5-6 to TRBJ2-7; TRBD2 aligns across 9 bases. V lost 2 bases and J lost 6; bases outside the gene matches: 3. Looked up from germline, CDR1 is SGHDT and CDR2 is YYEEEE. The CDR3 contains 13 residues. CDR3 sequence: CASSFLTSGEQYF. CDR3 coding DNA: TGTGCCAGCAGCTTCCTGACTAGCGGCGAGCAGTACTTC. Combining the CDR3 with reference TRBV5-6 and TRBJ2-7 gives the whole variable domain DAGVTQSPTHLIKTRGQQVTLRCSPKSGHDTVSWYQQALGQGPQFIFQYYEEEERQRGNFPDRFSGHQFPNYSSELNVNALLLGDSALYLCASSFLTSGEQYFGPGTRLTVT.

This clonotype was seen many times. The V gene is TRBV2, the J gene TRBJ2-1; D may be TRBD1 (5 bases). Germline values: CDR1 SNHLY, CDR2 FYNNEI. This CDR3 is 15 amino acids long. V was clipped by 6 bases and J by 9 bases, with 21 bases between them. The CDR3 DNA follows: TGTGCCAGCAGCTTAAGACCACCAGGGATTAGTGAGCAGTTCTTC. It codes for CASSLRPPGISEQFF.

By proportion, this clonotype is medium-sized. The gene calls are TRBV20-1 and TRBJ1-6, with D unclear. This CDR3 has 12 amino acids. Germline V gives CDR1 DFQATT, CDR2 SNEGSKA (reference sequence). Between the trimmed V and J ends, which lost 3 bases and 7 bases, there was a span of 7 bases. The CDR3 reads CSASGPNSPLHF. DNA of the CDR3: TGCAGTGCTAGCGGCCCCAATTCACCCCTCCACTTT.

Ten or more counts support this clonotype. The chain links TRBV12-3 or TRBV12-4 to TRBJ1-5; no definite D call. CDR3 length equals 12 residues. V was pared by 6 bases and J by 2 bases, with 5 bases between. CDR3 loop: CASRSGNQPQHF. The CDR3 DNA reads TGTGCCAGCAGGAGTGGCAATCAGCCCCAGCATTTT.

This clonotype occurred many times. The chain uses TRBV14 and TRBJ2-7, with D unclear. Germline-derived CDR1 and CDR2 are SGHDN and FVKESK. The CDR3 loop spans 15 amino acids. Deletions cut 6 bases from V and 1 base from J, with 16 bases between. Written as DNA, the CDR3 is TGTGCCAGCAGTCGATCAGGTGGATTTTCCTACGAGCAGTACTTC. Its translation: CASSRSGGFSYEQYF.

This clonotype was counted only a few times. V is TRBV4-2 and J is TRBJ2-3, with 9 nucleotides matching TRBD1. Germline V lookup: CDR1 LGHNA, CDR2 YNFKEQ. Germline trimming cut 2 bases from V and 3 bases from J; bases unmatched to any gene: 6. The CDR3 loop spans 16 amino acids. In DNA, the CDR3 is TGTGCCAGCAGCCAACTTTCCGGGACAGGGACAGATACGCAGTATTTT. Translated, it gives CASSQLSGTGTDTQYF.

This clonotype was seen only a few times. The chain is built from TRBV7-2 and TRBJ2-7, with 7 bases lining up with TRBD2. The CDR3 is 13 amino acids. J was trimmed by 5 bases and V by 8 bases; bases with no gene match: 9. Germline V gene data show CDR1 as SGHTA and CDR2 as FQGNSA. The DNA of the CDR3 is TGTGCCAGCGGATACACTAGCGTCAACGAGCAGTACTTC. Protein product: CASGYTSVNEQYF.

This clonotype was seen many times. DNA of the CDR3: TGTGCCAGCAGTCCACACGGTGGGGTCAATCAGCCCCAGCATTTT. It yields the protein CASSPHGGVNQPQHF. The gene calls are TRBV6-2 or TRBV6-3 and TRBJ1-5; no definite D call. Germline CDR1 and CDR2: MNHEY and SVGEGT. With 5 bases removed from V and 3 bases from J, the gap between germline ends came to 14 bases. The CDR3 consists of 15 residues.

This clonotype qualifies as medium-sized. This chain connects TRBV7-9 to TRBJ2-6; 11 bases are a match to TRBD1. Per the germline V gene, CDR1 is SEHNR and CDR2 is FQNEAQ (reference sequence). CDR3 size: 19 residues. The ends lost 2 bases at V and 4 bases at J; junction bases unmatched: 10. The CDR3 sequence: CASSLMRGGQGDGANVLTF. CDR3 in DNA: TGTGCCAGCAGCTTAATGCGTGGGGGACAGGGGGACGGGGCCAACGTCCTGACTTTC.

This clonotype was observed at least ten times. This rearrangement joins TRBV7-2 to TRBJ2-7; possibly TRBD1 for D (5 bases). CDR3 length: 15 amino acids. Trimming left V 1 base short and J 0 bases short, with 10 bases between. The germline gives CDR1 SGHTA, CDR2 FQGNSA. The chain's CDR3 is CASSLDGASSYEQYF. The CDR3 DNA reads as TGTGCCAGCAGCTTAGATGGGGCGTCCTCCTACGAGCAGTACTTC.

There are many counts of this clonotype. The chain carries TRBV15 and TRBJ2-2; TRBD2 is a possible D gene (5 bases). Germline CDR1 and CDR2: LNHNV and YYDKDF (reference sequence). The CDR3 runs 15 residues. The ends were cut back, 0 bases at V and 4 bases at J, with 9 bases in the middle. The CDR3 loop is CATSREKRPTGELFF. CDR3 bases: TGTGCCACCAGCAGAGAAAAGCGGCCCACCGGGGAGCTGTTTTTT.

This clonotype is judged medium-sized (0.01 to 0.1%). The J gene is TRBJ2-7, the V gene TRBV5-1; 10 positions match TRBD1. The CDR3 runs to 15 residues. Germline V CDR1 and CDR2: SGHRS, YFSETQ. Trimming cost V 6 bases and J 5 bases; bases outside gene matches: 11. This chain's CDR3 is CASNSGGQGPHEQYF. CDR3 nucleotide sequence: TGCGCCAGCAATAGTGGGGGACAGGGGCCCCACGAGCAGTACTTC.